The rows below give T cell receptor beta chains drawn from one sample of a study of T cell responses to AZD1222 COVID-19 vaccine. Some clones are missing from TCRdb's copy, which holds only in-frame ones; the method was immunoSEQ multiplex PCR. The table records some 170,000 clones, around 94% of them present only once. The specimen was peripheral blood, collected 28 days after the second AZD1222 dose. These receptors were taken from an adult who received the AZD1222 COVID-19 vaccine. Each CDR3 is given with its conserved first and last residue. The order of the fields is J gene, V gene, D gene, clone size, CDR3 protein, CDR3 DNA. A D gene is named only where the DNA matches it firmly. Clone size is stated in some rows and not others, as once, few, many or a class when expanded.

j_call: TRBJ2-7; v_call: TRBV2; d_call: TRBD2; clone_size: -; cdr3_aa: CASSDWSGSGYEQYF; cdr3_nt: TGTGCCAGCAGTGACTGGAGCGGGAGTGGGTACGAGCAGTACTTC
j_call: TRBJ2-3; v_call: TRBV9; d_call: -; clone_size: once; cdr3_aa: CASSVGDFTDTQCF; cdr3_nt: TGTGCCAGCAGCGTAGGGGACTTCACAGATACGCAGTGTTTT
j_call: TRBJ1-1; v_call: TRBV10-2; d_call: -; clone_size: -; cdr3_aa: CASSEVAPNTEAFF; cdr3_nt: TGCGCCAGCAGTGAAGTAGCGCCGAACACTGAAGCTTTCTTT
j_call: TRBJ2-1; v_call: TRBV7-6; d_call: -; clone_size: -; cdr3_aa: CASSLAGGVVNEQFF; cdr3_nt: TGTGCCAGCAGCTTAGCGGGAGGAGTCGTGAATGAGCAGTTCTTC
j_call: TRBJ1-1; v_call: TRBV28; d_call: -; clone_size: -; cdr3_aa: CASTERTVNTEAFF; cdr3_nt: TGTGCCAGCACCGAAAGGACAGTGAACACTGAAGCTTTCTTT
j_call: TRBJ2-1; v_call: TRBV6-2/TRBV6-3; d_call: -; clone_size: -; cdr3_aa: CASSTGTEGNEQFF; cdr3_nt: TGTGCCAGCAGTACCGGGACTGAAGGGAATGAGCAGTTCTTC
j_call: TRBJ2-1; v_call: TRBV19; d_call: TRBD1; clone_size: -; cdr3_aa: CASSPRDRVFHEQFF; cdr3_nt: TGTGCCAGTAGTCCCCGGGACAGGGTCTTCCATGAGCAGTTCTTC
j_call: TRBJ2-1; v_call: TRBV5-1; d_call: TRBD2; clone_size: -; cdr3_aa: CASSLRSSGRSSDEQFF; cdr3_nt: TGCGCCAGCAGCTTACGGTCTAGCGGGAGATCGTCGGATGAGCAGTTCTTC
j_call: TRBJ1-1; v_call: TRBV18; d_call: -; clone_size: -; cdr3_aa: CASSLVIGDTEAFF; cdr3_nt: TGTGCCAGCTCACTGGTTATAGGGGACACTGAAGCTTTCTTT
j_call: TRBJ2-7; v_call: TRBV25-1; d_call: -; clone_size: -; cdr3_aa: CASSQGGAGPPYEQYF; cdr3_nt: TGTGCCAGCAGCCAAGGGGGAGCGGGACCCCCCTACGAGCAGTACTTC
j_call: TRBJ2-2; v_call: TRBV28; d_call: -; clone_size: once; cdr3_aa: CASSRPRGELFF; cdr3_nt: TGTGCCAGCAGCCGGCCGCGCGGGGAGCTGTTTTTT
j_call: TRBJ1-1; v_call: TRBV18; d_call: -; clone_size: -; cdr3_aa: CASSPLSDTEAFF; cdr3_nt: TGTGCCAGCTCACCCTTAAGTGACACTGAAGCTTTCTTT
j_call: TRBJ2-2; v_call: TRBV10-3; d_call: -; clone_size: few; cdr3_aa: CAISEEHLTGELFF; cdr3_nt: TGTGCCATCAGTGAAGAACACCTCACCGGGGAGCTGTTTTTT
j_call: TRBJ1-1; v_call: TRBV25-1; d_call: -; clone_size: -; cdr3_aa: CASSDGRGVEAFF; cdr3_nt: TGTGCCAGCAGTGACGGGAGGGGGGTTGAAGCTTTCTTT
j_call: TRBJ1-2; v_call: TRBV6-4; d_call: TRBD1; clone_size: -; cdr3_aa: CATSDRGQGYTF; cdr3_nt: TGTGCCACCTCGGACAGGGGTCAAGGCTACACCTTC
j_call: TRBJ2-2; v_call: TRBV19; d_call: TRBD1; clone_size: -; cdr3_aa: CASSPLTGVTGELFF; cdr3_nt: TGTGCCAGTAGTCCTCTAACAGGGGTCACCGGGGAGCTGTTTTTT
j_call: TRBJ1-1; v_call: TRBV6-6; d_call: -; clone_size: -; cdr3_aa: CASSYSGVRTEAFF; cdr3_nt: TGTGCCAGCAGTTACTCGGGGGTAAGGACTGAAGCTTTCTTT
j_call: TRBJ1-5; v_call: TRBV27; d_call: -; clone_size: -; cdr3_aa: CASRTVNQPQHF; cdr3_nt: TGTGCCAGCAGAACAGTTAATCAGCCCCAGCATTTT
j_call: TRBJ2-1; v_call: TRBV4-3; d_call: -; clone_size: -; cdr3_aa: CASSQTKAGAGNEQFF; cdr3_nt: TGCGCCAGCAGCCAAACGAAGGCAGGGGCCGGCAATGAGCAGTTCTTC
j_call: TRBJ1-1; v_call: TRBV15; d_call: -; clone_size: once; cdr3_aa: CATSRDRGGLTEAFF; cdr3_nt: TGTGCCACCAGCAGAGATCGGGGGGGTCTCACTGAAGCTTTCTTT
j_call: TRBJ1-1; v_call: TRBV19; d_call: -; clone_size: once; cdr3_aa: CASSTGQQKTEAFF; cdr3_nt: TGTGCCAGTAGTACGGGTCAGCAGAAAACTGAAGCTTTCTTT
j_call: TRBJ1-3; v_call: TRBV28; d_call: TRBD1; clone_size: -; cdr3_aa: CASSHRQGETGNTIYF; cdr3_nt: TGTGCCAGCAGTCACCGACAGGGTGAGACCGGAAACACCATATATTTT
j_call: TRBJ1-2; v_call: TRBV5-6; d_call: TRBD1; clone_size: -; cdr3_aa: CASSSGTGGFGYTF; cdr3_nt: TGTGCCAGCAGCTCGGGGACAGGGGGCTTTGGCTACACCTTC
j_call: TRBJ1-2; v_call: TRBV5-1; d_call: -; clone_size: -; cdr3_aa: CASSLAGANYGYTF; cdr3_nt: TGCGCCAGCAGCTTGGCGGGAGCTAACTATGGCTACACCTTC
j_call: TRBJ1-1; v_call: TRBV20-1; d_call: -; clone_size: -; cdr3_aa: CSARDITEAFF; cdr3_nt: TGCAGTGCTAGAGATATCACTGAAGCTTTCTTT